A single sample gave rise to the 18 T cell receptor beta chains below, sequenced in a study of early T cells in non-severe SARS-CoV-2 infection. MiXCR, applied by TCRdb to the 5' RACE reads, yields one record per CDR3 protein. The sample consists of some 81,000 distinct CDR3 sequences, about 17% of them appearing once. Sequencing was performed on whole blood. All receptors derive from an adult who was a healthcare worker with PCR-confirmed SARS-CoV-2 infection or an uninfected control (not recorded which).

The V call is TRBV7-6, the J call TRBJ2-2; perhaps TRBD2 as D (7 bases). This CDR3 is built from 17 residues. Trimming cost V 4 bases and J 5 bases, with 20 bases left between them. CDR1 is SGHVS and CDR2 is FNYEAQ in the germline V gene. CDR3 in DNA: TGTGCCAGCAGCTACCCCCCTAGCGGAGGGGGGACCGGGGAGCTGTTTTTT. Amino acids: CASSYPPSGGGTGELFF. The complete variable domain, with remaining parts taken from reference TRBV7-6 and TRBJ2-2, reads GAGVSQSPRYKVTKRGQDVALRCDPISGHVSLYWYRQALGQGPEFLTYFNYEAQQDKSGLPNDRFSAERPEGSISTLTIQRTEQRDSAMYRCASSYPPSGGGTGELFFGEGSRLTVL.

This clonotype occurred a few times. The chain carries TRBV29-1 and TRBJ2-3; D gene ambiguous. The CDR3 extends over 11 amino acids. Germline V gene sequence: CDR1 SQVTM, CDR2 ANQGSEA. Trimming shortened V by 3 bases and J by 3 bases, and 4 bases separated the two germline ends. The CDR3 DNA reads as TGCAGCGTTGATGTAACAGATACGCAGTATTTT. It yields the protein CSVDVTDTQYF.

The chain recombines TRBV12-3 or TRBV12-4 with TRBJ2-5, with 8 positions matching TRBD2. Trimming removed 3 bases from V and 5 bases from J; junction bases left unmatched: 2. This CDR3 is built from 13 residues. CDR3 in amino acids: CASSLASGETQYF. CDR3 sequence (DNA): TGTGCCAGCAGTTTGGCTAGCGGGGAGACCCAGTACTTC.

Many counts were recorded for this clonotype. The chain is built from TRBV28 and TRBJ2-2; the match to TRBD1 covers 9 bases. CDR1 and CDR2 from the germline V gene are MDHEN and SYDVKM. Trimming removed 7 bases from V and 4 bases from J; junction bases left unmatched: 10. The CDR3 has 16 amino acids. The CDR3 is CASIEGGQGPTGELFF. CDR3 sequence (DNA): TGTGCCAGCATCGAGGGGGGACAGGGACCCACCGGGGAGCTGTTTTTT.

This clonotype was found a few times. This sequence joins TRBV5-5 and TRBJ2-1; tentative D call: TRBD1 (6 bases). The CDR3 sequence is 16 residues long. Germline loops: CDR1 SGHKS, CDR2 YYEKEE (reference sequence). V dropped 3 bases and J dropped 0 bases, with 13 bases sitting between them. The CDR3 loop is CASSSWGRTSYNEQFF. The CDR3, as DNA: TGTGCCAGCAGCTCATGGGGGCGTACCTCCTACAATGAGCAGTTCTTC.

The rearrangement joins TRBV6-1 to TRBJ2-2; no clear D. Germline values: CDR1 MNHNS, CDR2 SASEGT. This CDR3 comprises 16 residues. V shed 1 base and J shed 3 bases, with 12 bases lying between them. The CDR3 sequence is CASSEGNLPHTGELFF. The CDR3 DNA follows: TGTGCCAGCAGTGAAGGCAACTTGCCTCACACCGGGGAGCTGTTTTTT.

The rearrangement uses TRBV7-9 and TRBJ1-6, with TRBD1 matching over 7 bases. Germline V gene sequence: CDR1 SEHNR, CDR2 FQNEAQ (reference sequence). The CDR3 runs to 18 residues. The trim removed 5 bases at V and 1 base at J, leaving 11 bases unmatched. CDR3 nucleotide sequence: TGTGCCAGCAGCAGGCTTCTGGACAGGCCTTCCTATAATTCACCCCTCCACTTT. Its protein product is CASSRLLDRPSYNSPLHF.

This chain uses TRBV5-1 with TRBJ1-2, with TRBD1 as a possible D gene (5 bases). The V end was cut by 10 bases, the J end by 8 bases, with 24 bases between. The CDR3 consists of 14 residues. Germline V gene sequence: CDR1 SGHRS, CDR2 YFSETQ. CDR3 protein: CASSPGPGWQGYTF. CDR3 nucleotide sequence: TGCGCCTCCAGCCCGGGACCAGGTTGGCAGGGCTACACCTTC.

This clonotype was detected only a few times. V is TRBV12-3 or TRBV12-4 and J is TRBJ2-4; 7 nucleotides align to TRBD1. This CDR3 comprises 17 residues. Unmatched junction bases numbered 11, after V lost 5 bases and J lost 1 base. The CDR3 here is CASSPRQGWTAKNIQYF. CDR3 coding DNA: TGTGCCAGCAGTCCAAGACAGGGCTGGACTGCCAAAAACATTCAGTACTTC.

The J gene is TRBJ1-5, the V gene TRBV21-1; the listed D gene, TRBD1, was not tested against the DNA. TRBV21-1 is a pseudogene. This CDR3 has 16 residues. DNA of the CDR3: TGTGCCAGCAGCCTTCGCCCAGAACGAGGGTTGGGGCCCCAGCATTTT. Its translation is CASSLRPERGLGPQHF.

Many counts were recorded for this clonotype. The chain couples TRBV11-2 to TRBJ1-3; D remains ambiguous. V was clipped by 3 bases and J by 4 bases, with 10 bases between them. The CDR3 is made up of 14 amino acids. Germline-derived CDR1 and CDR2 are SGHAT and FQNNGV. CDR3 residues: CASSFAGAGNTIYF. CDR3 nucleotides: TGTGCCAGCAGCTTCGCAGGAGCGGGAAACACCATATATTTT.

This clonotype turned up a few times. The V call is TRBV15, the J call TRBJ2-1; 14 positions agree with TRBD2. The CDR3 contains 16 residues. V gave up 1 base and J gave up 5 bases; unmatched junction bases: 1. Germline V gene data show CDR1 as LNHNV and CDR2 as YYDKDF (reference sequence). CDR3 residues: CATSRGLAGGNNEQFF. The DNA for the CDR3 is TGTGCCACCAGCAGAGGACTAGCGGGAGGGAACAATGAGCAGTTCTTC. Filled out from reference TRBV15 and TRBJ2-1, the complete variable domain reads DAMVIQNPRYQVTQFGKPVTLSCSQTLNHNVMYWYQQKSSQAPKLLFHYYDKDFNNEADTPDNFQSRRPNTSFCFLDIRSPGLGDTAMYLCATSRGLAGGNNEQFFGPGTRLTVL.

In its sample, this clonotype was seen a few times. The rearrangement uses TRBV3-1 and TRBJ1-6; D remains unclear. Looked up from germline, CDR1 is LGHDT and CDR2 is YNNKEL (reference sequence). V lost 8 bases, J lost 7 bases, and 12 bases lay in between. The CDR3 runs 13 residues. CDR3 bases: TGTGCCAGCTCGACTGTACCGAATTCACCCCTCCACTTT. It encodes CASSTVPNSPLHF.

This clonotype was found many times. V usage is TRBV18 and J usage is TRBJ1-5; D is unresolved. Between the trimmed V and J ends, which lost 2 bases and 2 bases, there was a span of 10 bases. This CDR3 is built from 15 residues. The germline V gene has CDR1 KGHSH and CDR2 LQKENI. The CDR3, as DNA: TGTGCCAGCTCACCAGAGGACGCGGGCAATCAGCCCCAGCATTTT. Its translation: CASSPEDAGNQPQHF.

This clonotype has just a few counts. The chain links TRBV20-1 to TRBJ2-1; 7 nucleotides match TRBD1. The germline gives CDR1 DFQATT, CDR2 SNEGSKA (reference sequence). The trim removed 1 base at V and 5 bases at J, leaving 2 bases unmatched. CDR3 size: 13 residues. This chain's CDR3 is CSARVTGDNEQFF. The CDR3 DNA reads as TGCAGTGCTAGAGTCACAGGGGACAATGAGCAGTTCTTC.

CDR3 DNA sequence: TGTGCCACCAGTGGGCGCAGGGGGCGTAAGTACTTC. Translating it yields CATSGRRGRKYF. The chain combines TRBV24-1 with TRBJ2-7, with 8 positions matching TRBD1. Trimming cost V 5 bases and J 11 bases; bases outside gene matches: 7. Germline V gives CDR1 KGHDR, CDR2 SFDVKD. This CDR3 comprises 12 residues.

The CDR3 loop reads CASSQGAVNEQFF. CDR3 in DNA: TGTGCCAGCAGCCAAGGGGCCGTGAATGAGCAGTTCTTC. The rearrangement uses TRBV5-5 and TRBJ2-1, with D possibly TRBD1 on 5 matching bases. The length of the CDR3 is 13 residues. V was pared by 4 bases and J by 7 bases, with 12 bases between. Germline V lookup: CDR1 SGHKS, CDR2 YYEKEE (reference sequence).

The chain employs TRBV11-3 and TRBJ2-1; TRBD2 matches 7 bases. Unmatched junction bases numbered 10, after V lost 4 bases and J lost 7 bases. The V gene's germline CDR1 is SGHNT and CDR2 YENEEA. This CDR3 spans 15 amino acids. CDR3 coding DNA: TGTGCCAGCAGCTCAAAGGGACTATCCATTAATGAGCAGTTCTTC. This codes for CASSSKGLSINEQFF. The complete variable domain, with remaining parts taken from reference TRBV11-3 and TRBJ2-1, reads EAGVVQSPRYKIIEKKQPVAFWCNPISGHNTLYWYLQNLGQGPELLIRYENEEAVDDSQLPKDRFSAERLKGVDSTLKIQPAELGDSAVYLCASSSKGLSINEQFFGPGTRLTVL.